This TCR beta chain was captured in a study of CD8 T cells in ankylosing spondylitis. Of note for this clonotype: Antigen unknown.

Study-wide results and caveats: About 8 highly homologous variants made up a TCR beta motif, and this motif appeared characteristic of ankylosing spondylitis blood.

TCRdb analysed the 5' RACE reads with MiXCR anew, one entry per CDR3 protein. In the table there are some 700,000 distinct CDR3 sequences, around a fifth of which are singletons. Germline V gene sequence: CDR1 MGHRA, CDR2 YSYEKL. V gave up 0 bases and J gave up 2 bases, with 11 bases separating them. The CDR3 extends over 16 amino acids. The material sequenced was blood, either unsorted or a sorted T cell fraction (not recorded which). The chain combines TRBV4-1 with TRBJ2-1; D gene uncertain. This sequence was found in a male donor with ankylosing spondylitis. In DNA form, the CDR3 reads TGCGCCAGCAGCCAAGATACGGGTGTAACCTACAATGAGCAGTTCTTC. Translated, it gives CASSQDTGVTYNEQFF.